These 24 T cell receptor beta chains were sequenced from one sample in a study of shared clonotypes between healthy human individuals. Method: immunoSEQ multiplex PCR; TCRdb's copy keeps in-frame clones and lacks some. The data contain around 2.3 million clones, more than 90% of them singletons. The source material was naive CD4+ T cells sorted from blood. This sample's subset: CD45RA+ positively selected. These receptors all come from a man aged 18 to 30 in good health.

V usage is TRBV29-1 and J usage is TRBJ1-1; 9 nucleotides align to TRBD1. The germline V gene encodes CDR1 SQVTM and CDR2 ANQGSEA. The V and J ends lost 8 bases and 3 bases, in that order; junction bases with no gene match: 7. The CDR3 is 13 residues long. CDR3: CSHRTGEDTEAFF. The CDR3 region has the DNA TGCAGCCACCGGACAGGGGAGGACACTGAAGCTTTCTTT.

The J gene is TRBJ1-1, the V gene TRBV29-1; D is undetermined. Germline V CDR1 and CDR2: SQVTM, ANQGSEA. The CDR3 loop spans 13 amino acids. The germline V and J ends were trimmed by 7 bases and 2 bases, with 14 bases remaining between them. CDR3 nucleotides: TGCAGCGGGGTGGCCTCTCCAAACACTGAAGCTTTCTTT. Amino acids: CSGVASPNTEAFF.

On this clone: The sample contains more than one DNA sequence encoding this CDR3. In nucleotides, the CDR3 is TGCGCCAGCAGCTTGGGGGCGGGCACTGAAGCTTTCTTT. Amino acids: CASSLGAGTEAFF. The chain carries TRBV5-1 and TRBJ1-1; D gene uncertain. Germline CDR1 SGHRS, CDR2 YFSETQ. The length of the CDR3 is 13 residues. Between the trimmed V and J ends, which lost 0 bases and 4 bases, there was a span of 7 bases.

The chain is built from TRBV6-8 and TRBJ1-2; 8 positions agree with TRBD1. The J segment lost 8 bases and the V segment lost 2 bases, leaving 7 bases of the junction unmatched. This CDR3 has 14 residues. Germline V gives CDR1 MNHGY, CDR2 SAAAGT. The CDR3 loop is CASSYRQGRRGYTF. The CDR3 DNA reads TGTGCCAGCAGTTACAGACAGGGGCGACGGGGCTACACCTTC.

This clone has just one count. DNA for the CDR3: TGCGCCAGCAGCTTGGTACCAGACTCTGGAAACACCATATATTTT. Translated, it gives CASSLVPDSGNTIYF. The rearrangement links TRBV5-1 to TRBJ1-3; D gene ambiguous. CDR3 length: 15 amino acids. V was trimmed by 0 bases and J by 0 bases, leaving 7 bases between them. Per the germline V gene, CDR1 is SGHRS and CDR2 is YFSETQ.

V gene TRBV5-1 combines with J gene TRBJ1-6; TRBD1 agrees at 8 bases. The junction had 11 bases not matched to a gene; V was cut back by 5 bases and J by 7 bases. Germline V gene sequence: CDR1 SGHRS, CDR2 YFSETQ. This CDR3 comprises 16 residues. The CDR3 loop is CASRLTGDMGNSPLHF. DNA of the CDR3: TGCGCCAGCAGATTGACAGGGGACATGGGAAATTCACCCCTCCACTTT.

The gene calls are TRBV29-1 and TRBJ2-3; D is undetermined. CDR1 is SQVTM and CDR2 is ANQGSEA in the germline V gene. V lost 4 bases and J 0 bases, leaving 11 bases between the germline ends. The CDR3 covers 14 residues. CDR3 protein: CSVASRLSTDTQYF. The CDR3 DNA is TGCAGCGTTGCAAGCCGTTTGAGCACAGATACGCAGTATTTT.

J is TRBJ1-2 and V is TRBV2; D unresolved. The CDR3 is made up of 12 amino acids. The germline V gene encodes CDR1 SNHLY and CDR2 FYNNEI. V was pared by 6 bases and J by 0 bases, with 5 bases between. Here the CDR3 reads CASRITNYGYTF. CDR3 DNA sequence: TGTGCCAGCAGGATTACTAACTATGGCTACACCTTC.

This rearrangement joins TRBV28 to TRBJ1-2, with D possibly TRBD1 on 6 matching bases. This CDR3 has 15 residues. Looked up from germline, CDR1 is MDHEN and CDR2 is SYDVKM. Trimming stripped 2 bases from V and 7 bases from J, with 17 bases between. The CDR3 DNA reads TGTGCCAGCAGTTTAGTGGGGGCCCCATTGGGTGGCTACACCTTC. This codes for CASSLVGAPLGGYTF.

This clone was seen just once. The genes are TRBV28 and TRBJ2-5, with D tentatively TRBD1 (6 bases). Germline V CDR1 and CDR2: MDHEN, SYDVKM. The CDR3 is made up of 14 amino acids. Trimming took off 5 bases at V and 3 bases at J, with 13 bases between the two ends. This chain's CDR3 is CASSPKQGEETQYF. The CDR3, as DNA: TGTGCCAGCAGTCCAAAACAGGGAGAAGAGACCCAGTACTTC.

With regard to this clone: This could be a read error, since a much larger clone is one nucleotide away. Other DNA sequences in this sample translate to the same CDR3. The rearrangement links TRBV5-6 to TRBJ2-5; D remains unclear. Germline lookup yields CDR1 SGHDT and CDR2 YYEEEE. The CDR3 sequence is 11 residues long. V was pared by 0 bases and J by 7 bases, with 4 bases between. CDR3 region: CASSLEGTQYF. The DNA for the CDR3 is TGTGCCAGCAGCTTGGAAGGGACCCAGTACTTC.

This chain's CDR3 is CASSSPAGLLYNSPLHF. In nucleotides, the CDR3 is TGTGCCAGCAGTTCCCCCGCGGGACTGCTCTATAATTCACCCCTCCACTTT. J is TRBJ1-6 and V is TRBV28; D perhaps matches TRBD1 (5 bases). The germline V and J ends were trimmed by 4 bases and 3 bases, with 16 bases remaining between them. The length of the CDR3 is 17 residues. From germline, CDR1 is MDHEN and CDR2 SYDVKM.

This chain links TRBV4-1 with TRBJ2-1, with TRBD2 matching 10 bases. The trim removed 5 bases at V and 5 bases at J, leaving 21 bases unmatched. Germline V gives CDR1 MGHRA, CDR2 YSYEKL. This CDR3 is 20 amino acids long. CDR3 bases: TGCGCCAGCAGCGAGCGACGGACAGGGTTCCTAGCGGGAGCTAACAATGAGCAGTTCTTC. The encoded protein is CASSERRTGFLAGANNEQFF.

CDR3 in amino acids: CASSLAGISSYNEQFF. The CDR3 coding sequence is TGTGCCAGCAGTCTAGCGGGGATTAGCTCCTACAATGAGCAGTTCTTC. The chain employs TRBV7-8 and TRBJ2-1, with 9 bases fitting TRBD2. The V and J ends lost 6 bases and 0 bases, in that order; junction bases with no gene match: 6. Germline CDR1 reads SGHVS; CDR2 reads FQNEAQ. CDR3 length: 16 amino acids.

This clone was found once. The gene calls are TRBV12-5 and TRBJ2-1; TRBD1 or TRBD2 may be the D gene (5 bases each). CDR3 length: 15 amino acids. V was cut by 7 bases and J by 4 bases, with 17 bases left in between. CDR1 is LGHNT and CDR2 is FRNRAP in the germline V gene. CDR3 protein: CASAPTGTVYNEQFF. The CDR3 nucleotides read TGTGCTAGTGCCCCAACTGGGACGGTATACAATGAGCAGTTCTTC.

The gene calls are TRBV6-5 and TRBJ1-2; D uncertain. Germline CDR1 MNHEY, CDR2 SVGAGI. This CDR3 region has 14 residues. Trimming stripped 0 bases from V and 3 bases from J, with 8 bases between. CDR3 loop: CASSYSKQYYGYTF. The CDR3 DNA sequence: TGTGCCAGCAGTTACTCGAAACAATACTATGGCTACACCTTC.

This chain uses TRBV5-4 with TRBJ1-2, with a weak D call TRBD1 (5 bases). V lost 6 bases and J lost 0, with 21 bases in between. Germline lookup yields CDR1 SGHNT and CDR2 YYREEE (reference sequence). The CDR3 covers 17 residues. The CDR3 coding sequence is TGTGCCAGCATCCCAATTATACCGGGGACGGCTAACTATGGCTACACCTTC. Translated, it gives CASIPIIPGTANYGYTF.

Remarks on this clone: Other DNA sequences from this sample encode an identical CDR3 as well. The chain joins TRBV29-1 to TRBJ1-5; 9 bases line up with TRBD1. The germline V gene encodes CDR1 SQVTM and CDR2 ANQGSEA. The CDR3 spans 12 residues. J lost 5 bases, V lost 6 bases, and 2 bases had no gene match. DNA of the CDR3: TGCAGCGTACGACAGGGGGATCAGCCCCAGCATTTT. This sequence encodes CSVRQGDQPQHF.

Regarding this clone: In the same sample, other DNA sequences code for this CDR3. The V gene is TRBV7-3, the J gene TRBJ2-1; 12 bases agree with TRBD2. V lost 4 bases and J lost 3; bases outside the gene matches: 1. Germline loops: CDR1 SGHTA, CDR2 FQGTGA. This CDR3 is built from 15 residues. The CDR3, as DNA: TGTGCCAGCAGCTCGACTAGCGGGGGCTACAATGAGCAGTTCTTC. It specifies CASSSTSGGYNEQFF. The full variable domain, with the rest looked up from reference TRBV7-3 and TRBJ2-1, is GAGVSQTPSNKVTEKGKYVELRCDPISGHTALYWYRQSLGQGPEFLIYFQGTGAADDSGLPNDRFFAVRPEGSVSTLKIQRTERGDSAVYLCASSSTSGGYNEQFFGPGTRLTVL.

The chain employs TRBV2 and TRBJ2-5; D assignment may be TRBD1 or TRBD2 (6 bases each). There are 12 residues in the CDR3. The V gene's germline CDR1 is SNHLY and CDR2 FYNNEI. CDR3 loop: CSGAGEEETQYF. CDR3 in DNA: TGTTCCGGGGCAGGGGAGGAAGAGACCCAGTACTTC.

For this clone: Other nucleotide sequences in the sample specify the same CDR3. This chain joins TRBV2 and TRBJ2-7; D perhaps matches TRBD2 (5 bases). The germline V and J ends were trimmed by 6 bases and 7 bases, with 10 bases remaining between them. The CDR3 runs 11 residues. Per germline, CDR1 SNHLY and CDR2 FYNNEI. CDR3 residues: CASSRPGEQYF. Written as DNA, the CDR3 is TGTGCCAGCAGCCGTCCGGGAGAGCAGTACTTC.

This chain uses TRBV28 with TRBJ2-7, with 7 nucleotides matching TRBD1. CDR1 MDHEN and CDR2 SYDVKM come from the germline V gene. This CDR3 region has 15 residues. V lost 5 bases, J lost 1 base, and 8 bases stayed unmatched. DNA for the CDR3: TGTGCCAGCAGTGCCCCAATGGGACAGTCCTACGAGCAGTACTTC. It specifies CASSAPMGQSYEQYF.

This clone showed up just a few times. The chain uses TRBV10-1 and TRBJ2-2, with 9 nucleotides matching TRBD1. Trimming cost V 8 bases and J 2 bases; bases outside gene matches: 3. Germline-derived CDR1 and CDR2 are WNHNN and SYGVQD (reference sequence). This CDR3 region has 14 residues. CDR3 in amino acids: CASGTGSNTGELFF. The CDR3 bases are TGCGCCAGCGGGACAGGGTCCAACACCGGGGAGCTGTTTTTT.

The chain is built from TRBV11-2 and TRBJ1-6; 10 bases are a match to TRBD1. The J segment lost 9 bases and the V segment lost 1 base, leaving 3 bases of the junction unmatched. This CDR3 contains 15 residues. Germline V gene lookup returns CDR1 SGHAT and CDR2 FQNNGV. CDR3 sequence reads: CASSLVGQGFSPLHF. DNA of the CDR3: TGTGCCAGCAGCTTAGTGGGACAGGGGTTTTCACCCCTCCACTTT.